These T cell receptor beta chains were read from a single sample in a study of blood T cell repertoires in COVID-19. The data were produced by immunoSEQ multiplex PCR, yet TCRdb's version contains in-frame clones alone and is incomplete. The sample lists more than 90,000 clones; about 80% were seen once. The sequencing input was peripheral blood. These receptors were obtained from a man between 65 and 79 years old with acute or convalescent COVID-19. CDR3s include the opening cysteine and the closing phenylalanine or tryptophan. Fields, in order: J gene, V gene, D gene, clone size, CDR3 DNA, CDR3 protein. D genes are given only for firm matches. The size of a clone is reported for some rows only, either as once, few or many, or as a class for expanded clones.

>TRBJ2-5|TRBV28|TRBD2|-
TGTGCCAGCAGAGGCGGGAGTCAAGAGACCCAGTACTTC
CASRGGSQETQYF
>TRBJ2-7|TRBV28|TRBD1|-
TGTGCCAGCAGTTTCCCCGGACAGGGTATCTACGAGCAGTACTTC
CASSFPGQGIYEQYF
>TRBJ2-1|TRBV7-9|TRBD2|-
TGTGCCAGCAGCTTGTCCGGGGGGGCCGGAGCCAGTGAGCAGTTCTTC
CASSLSGGAGASEQFF
>TRBJ2-3|TRBV11-2|-|-
TGTGCCAGCAGCTTAGCCCCTAGCACAGATACGCAGTATTTT
CASSLAPSTDTQYF
>TRBJ2-7|TRBV5-5|TRBD1|-
TGTGCCAGCAGCCTGACCGGGACAGAGACCTACGAGCAGTACTTC
CASSLTGTETYEQYF
>TRBJ1-1|TRBV20-1|-|once
TGCAGTGCTAGTTCCCAAAAACGGGGAAACACTGAAGCTTTCTTT
CSASSQKRGNTEAFF
>TRBJ1-2|TRBV18|-|-
TGTGCCAGCTCACCCTCGGGGGATGTCTACACCTTC
CASSPSGDVYTF
>TRBJ1-1|TRBV7-2|TRBD1|-
TGTGCCAGCAGCCTCGACAGGGAATACACTGAAGCTTTCTTT
CASSLDREYTEAFF
>TRBJ1-5|TRBV6-5|-|-
TGTGCCAGCAGCTTGACAGAGTATAGCAATCAGCCCCAGCATTTT
CASSLTEYSNQPQHF
>TRBJ1-4|TRBV5-1|-|-
TGCGCCAGCAGCTTGGCCGGGGGGGCTAATGAAAAACTGTTTTTT
CASSLAGGANEKLFF
>TRBJ2-2|TRBV9|TRBD2|few
TGTGCCAGCAGACCGACGACTAGCGGGGGAGCGAACACCGGGGAGCTGTTTTTT
CASRPTTSGGANTGELFF
>TRBJ1-3|TRBV5-1|-|-
TGCGCCAGCAGCCCAGGGTCAGGTCATGGAAACACCATATATTTT
CASSPGSGHGNTIYF
>TRBJ2-3|TRBV27|TRBD2|-
TGTGCCAGCAGTCCCTTACCAGGGAGGGGCACAGATACGCAGTATTTT
CASSPLPGRGTDTQYF
>TRBJ2-7|TRBV12-3/TRBV12-4|-|-
TGTGCCAGCAGCCTGCAGGGCTACGAGCAGTACTTC
CASSLQGYEQYF
>TRBJ1-5|TRBV6-6|TRBD1|-
TGTGCCAGCAAAGACAGGGGGCGGACCCACCAGCCCCAGCATTTT
CASKDRGRTHQPQHF
>TRBJ2-3|TRBV19|TRBD2|-
TGTGCCAGTAGTATCACGGGAGGGCCCTCAGATACGCAGTATTTT
CASSITGGPSDTQYF
>TRBJ1-2|TRBV5-1|-|-
TGCGCCAGCAGCAGGGGCATTGACGATGGCTACACCTTC
CASSRGIDDGYTF
>TRBJ2-7|TRBV9|TRBD1|-
TGTGCCAGCAGCGTAGCTCCGGACAGGGCCTACGAGCAGTACTTC
CASSVAPDRAYEQYF
>TRBJ2-5|TRBV7-3|-|-
TGTGCCAGCAGCCCAAGGACAGAAGAGACCCAGTACTTC
CASSPRTEETQYF
>TRBJ1-6|TRBV6-6|-|-
TGTGCCAGCAACTCGGGGGATTCACCCCTCCACTTT
CASNSGDSPLHF
>TRBJ1-1|TRBV2|-|many
TGTGCCAGCAGTGATGAGGTGGGGGCCGGTGAAGCTTTCTTT
CASSDEVGAGEAFF
>TRBJ1-5|TRBV12-5|TRBD1|-
TGTGCTAGTGGTTTGGTTATCGCCCGGGACAGCGGGAATCAGCCCCAGCATTTT
CASGLVIARDSGNQPQHF
>TRBJ1-1|TRBV29-1|-|-
TGCAGCGTTGCGGAGGGGTCCACTGAAGCTTTCTTT
CSVAEGSTEAFF
>TRBJ2-7|TRBV9|TRBD2|-
TGTGCCAGCAGCGCGGGACTAGCGGGAGGCCCGGGAACTTACGAGCAGTACTTC
CASSAGLAGGPGTYEQYF
>TRBJ2-7|TRBV7-2|-|-
TGTGCCAGCAGCTTATACAGGGACCCTTCCTACGAGCAGTACTTC
CASSLYRDPSYEQYF
>TRBJ1-5|TRBV7-3|TRBD1|few
TGTGCCAGCAGCCAGGACAGGGATCAGCCCCAGCATTTT
CASSQDRDQPQHF
>TRBJ2-1|TRBV10-3|TRBD1|-
TGTGCCATCAGTGCGTCGGACAGGGTACACAATGAGCAGTTCTTC
CAISASDRVHNEQFF
>TRBJ1-2|TRBV5-4|-|-
TGTGCCAGCAGCTTGGTACAGGGAATTAGAGGCTACACCTTC
CASSLVQGIRGYTF
>TRBJ2-5|TRBV4-3|TRBD1|-
TGCGCCAGCAGCCAAGGATCGAACAGGGGAGAGACCCAGTACTTC
CASSQGSNRGETQYF
>TRBJ2-7|TRBV2|TRBD2|-
TGTGCCAGCAGCGGGACTAATGAGCAGTACTTC
CASSGTNEQYF
>TRBJ2-3|TRBV5-8|TRBD2|-
TGTGCCAGCAGCTCGGGACTAGCGGGGGGAGTCACAGATACGCAGTATTTT
CASSSGLAGGVTDTQYF
>TRBJ2-7|TRBV7-6|TRBD2|-
TGTGCCAGCAGCTTAACTAGCGGGGGGGCCTACGAGCAGTACTTC
CASSLTSGGAYEQYF
>TRBJ1-2|TRBV30|-|few
TGTGCCTGGAGTGTATGGGGGCGCGGGAGGGACTATGGCTACACCTTC
CAWSVWGRGRDYGYTF
>TRBJ1-5|TRBV6-6|TRBD1|-
TGTGCCAGCAGTCCTAACGACAGGGGGAGTGGCAATCAGCCCCAGCATTTT
CASSPNDRGSGNQPQHF
>TRBJ2-1|TRBV28|TRBD1|once
TGTGCCAGCAGTCAGCCCGGGACAGGGGTACGAAATGAGCAGTTCTTC
CASSQPGTGVRNEQFF
>TRBJ1-2|TRBV6-1|-|-
TGTGCCAGCAGTGAAGGGGGGGACTATGGCTACACCTTC
CASSEGGDYGYTF
>TRBJ1-6|TRBV5-1|TRBD1|-
TGCGCCAGCAGGCCTACGGGACAGTATAATTCACCCCTCCACTTT
CASRPTGQYNSPLHF
>TRBJ1-2|TRBV4-1|-|-
TGCGCCAGCAGCCAAGCCGACGAACGGGGGTATGGCTACACCTTC
CASSQADERGYGYTF
>TRBJ2-3|TRBV6-5|TRBD2|-
TGTGCCAGCAGCCTCGGACTAGCGGGACCTAAGCAGTATTTT
CASSLGLAGPKQYF
>TRBJ1-2|TRBV7-2|TRBD1|-
TGTGCCAGCAGCTTAGACGAGGGGGCACCCAGGAGCTACACCTTC
CASSLDEGAPRSYTF
>TRBJ1-4|TRBV5-1|-|many
TGCGCCAGCACGGAAGGGGTGGGGAATGAAAAACTGTTTTTT
CASTEGVGNEKLFF
>TRBJ2-7|TRBV7-9|-|-
TGTGCCAGCAGCATAACTCCGGACTCTCCCTACGAGCAGTACTTC
CASSITPDSPYEQYF
>TRBJ2-1|TRBV27|TRBD2|-
TGTGCCAGCAGTTCCTTTGGACTAGCGGGAGATGAGCAGTTCTTC
CASSSFGLAGDEQFF
>TRBJ1-6|TRBV29-1|TRBD1|few
TGCAGCGTACAGTCCGGGACAGGCAATTCACCCCTCCACTTT
CSVQSGTGNSPLHF
>TRBJ2-7|TRBV3-1/TRBV3-2|-|-
TGTGCCAGCAGCCGTATCGCTAGGGGCGAGCAGTACTTC
CASSRIARGEQYF
>TRBJ2-1|TRBV27|-|-
TGTGCCAGCAGTTTAGGGAGCAGGAACAATGAGCAGTTCTTC
CASSLGSRNNEQFF
>TRBJ2-2|TRBV9|-|-
TGTGCCAGCAGCGTAAACTTGAACACCGGGGAGCTGTTTTTT
CASSVNLNTGELFF
>TRBJ2-7|TRBV19|TRBD1|few
TGTGCCAGTGGACAGGGTCCCTACGAGCAGTACTTC
CASGQGPYEQYF
>TRBJ1-1|TRBV19|-|-
TGTGCCAGTAAGTATGTGCAAGCGGGGGAAGCTTTCTTT
CASKYVQAGEAFF
>TRBJ1-5|TRBV4-1|TRBD1|-
TGCGCCAGCAGCCAAGAGGGACAGGGGTATCAGCCCCAGCATTTT
CASSQEGQGYQPQHF
>TRBJ2-7|TRBV7-9|TRBD1|few
TGTGCCAGCAGCTTCCGGGACAGTTCCTACGAGCAGTACTTC
CASSFRDSSYEQYF